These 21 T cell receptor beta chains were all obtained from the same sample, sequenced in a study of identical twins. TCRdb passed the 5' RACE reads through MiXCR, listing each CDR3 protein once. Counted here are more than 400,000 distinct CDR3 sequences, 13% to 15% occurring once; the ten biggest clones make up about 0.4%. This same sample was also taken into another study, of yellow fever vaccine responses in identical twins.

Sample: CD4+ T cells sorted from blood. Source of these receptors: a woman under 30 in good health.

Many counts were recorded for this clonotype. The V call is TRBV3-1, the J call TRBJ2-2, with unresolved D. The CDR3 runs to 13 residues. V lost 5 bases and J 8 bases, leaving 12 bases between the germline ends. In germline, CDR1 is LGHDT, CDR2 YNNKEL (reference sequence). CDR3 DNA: TGTGCCAGCAGCTCCCGGGTCCTAGGGGAGCTGTTTTTT. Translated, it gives CASSSRVLGELFF.

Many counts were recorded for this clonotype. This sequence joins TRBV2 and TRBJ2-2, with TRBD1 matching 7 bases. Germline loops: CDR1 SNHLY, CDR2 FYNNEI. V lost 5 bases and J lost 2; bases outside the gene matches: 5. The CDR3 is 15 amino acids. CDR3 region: CASSRRDSNTGELFF. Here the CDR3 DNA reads TGTGCCAGCAGTCGCCGGGACAGTAACACCGGGGAGCTGTTTTTT.

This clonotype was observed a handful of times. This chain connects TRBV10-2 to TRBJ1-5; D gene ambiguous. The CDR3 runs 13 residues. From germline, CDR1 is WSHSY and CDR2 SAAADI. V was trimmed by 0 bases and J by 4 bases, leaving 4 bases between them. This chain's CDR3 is CASSESGNQPQHF. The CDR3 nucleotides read TGCGCCAGCAGTGAGTCGGGGAATCAGCCCCAGCATTTT.

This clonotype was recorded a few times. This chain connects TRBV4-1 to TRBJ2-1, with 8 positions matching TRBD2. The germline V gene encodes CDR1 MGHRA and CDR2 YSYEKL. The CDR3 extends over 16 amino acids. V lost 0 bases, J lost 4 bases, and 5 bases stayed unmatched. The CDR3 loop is CASSQEPGGPYNEQFF. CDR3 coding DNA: TGCGCCAGCAGCCAAGAGCCGGGGGGGCCATACAATGAGCAGTTCTTC.

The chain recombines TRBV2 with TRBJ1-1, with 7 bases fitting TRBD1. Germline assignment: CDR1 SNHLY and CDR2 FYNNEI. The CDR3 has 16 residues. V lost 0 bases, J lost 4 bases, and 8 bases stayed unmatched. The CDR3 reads CASSEARGRLTTEAFF. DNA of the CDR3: TGTGCCAGCAGTGAAGCGAGGGGGCGCCTGACCACTGAAGCTTTCTTT.

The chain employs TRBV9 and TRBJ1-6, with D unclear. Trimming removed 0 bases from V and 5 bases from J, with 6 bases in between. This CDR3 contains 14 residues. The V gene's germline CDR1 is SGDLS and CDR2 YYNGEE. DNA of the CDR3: TGTGCCAGCAGCGTAGACGAGAATAATTCACCCCTCCACTTT. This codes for CASSVDENNSPLHF. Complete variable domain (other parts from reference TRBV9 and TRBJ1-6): DSGVTQTPKHLITATGQRVTLRCSPRSGDLSVYWYQQSLDQGLQFLIQYYNGEERAKGNILERFSAQQFPDLHSELNLSSLELGDSALYFCASSVDENNSPLHFGNGTRLTVT.

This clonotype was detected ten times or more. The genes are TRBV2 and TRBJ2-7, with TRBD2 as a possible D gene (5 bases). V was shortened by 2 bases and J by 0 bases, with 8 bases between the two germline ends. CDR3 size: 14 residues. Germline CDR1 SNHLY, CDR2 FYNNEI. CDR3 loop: CASSETGISYEQYF. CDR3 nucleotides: TGTGCCAGCAGTGAAACGGGGATCTCCTACGAGCAGTACTTC.

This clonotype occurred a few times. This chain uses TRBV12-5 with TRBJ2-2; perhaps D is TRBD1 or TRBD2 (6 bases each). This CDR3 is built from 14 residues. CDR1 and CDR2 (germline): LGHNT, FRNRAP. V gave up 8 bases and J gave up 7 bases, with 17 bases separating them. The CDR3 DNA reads TGTGCTAGTACGATTGGGGGGCAAGGCGGGGAGCTGTTTTTT. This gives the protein CASTIGGQGGELFF.

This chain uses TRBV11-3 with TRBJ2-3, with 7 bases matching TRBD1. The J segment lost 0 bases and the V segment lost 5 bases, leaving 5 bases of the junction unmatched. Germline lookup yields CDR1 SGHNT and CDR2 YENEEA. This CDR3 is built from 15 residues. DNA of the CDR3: TGTGCCAGCAGCATTCGGACAGGAAGCACAGATACGCAGTATTTT. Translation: CASSIRTGSTDTQYF.

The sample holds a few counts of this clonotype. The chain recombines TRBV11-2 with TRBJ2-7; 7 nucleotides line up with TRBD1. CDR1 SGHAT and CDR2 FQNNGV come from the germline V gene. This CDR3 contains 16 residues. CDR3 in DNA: TGTAACCCCCAGGACAGGAGCATTGGGATTAACTACGAGCAGTACGTC. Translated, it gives CNPQDRSIGINYEQYV.

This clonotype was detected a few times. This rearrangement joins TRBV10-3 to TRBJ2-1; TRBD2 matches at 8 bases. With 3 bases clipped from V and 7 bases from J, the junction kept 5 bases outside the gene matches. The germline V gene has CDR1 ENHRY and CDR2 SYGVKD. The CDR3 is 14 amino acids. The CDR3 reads CAISDLAGRNEQFF. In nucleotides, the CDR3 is TGTGCCATCAGTGATTTAGCGGGAAGGAATGAGCAGTTCTTC.

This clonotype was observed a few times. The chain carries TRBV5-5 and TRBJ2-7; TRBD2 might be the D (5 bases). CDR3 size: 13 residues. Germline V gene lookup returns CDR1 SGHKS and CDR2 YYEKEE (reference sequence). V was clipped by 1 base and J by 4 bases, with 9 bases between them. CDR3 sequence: CASSLFWTYEQYF. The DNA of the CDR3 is TGTGCCAGCAGCTTGTTTTGGACTTACGAGCAGTACTTC.

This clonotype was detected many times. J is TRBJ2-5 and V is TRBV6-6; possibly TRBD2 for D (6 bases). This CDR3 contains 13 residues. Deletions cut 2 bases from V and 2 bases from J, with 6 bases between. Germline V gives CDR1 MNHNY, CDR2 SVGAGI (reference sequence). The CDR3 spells CASSYRGQETQYF. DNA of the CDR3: TGTGCCAGCAGTTACCGGGGGCAAGAGACCCAGTACTTC.

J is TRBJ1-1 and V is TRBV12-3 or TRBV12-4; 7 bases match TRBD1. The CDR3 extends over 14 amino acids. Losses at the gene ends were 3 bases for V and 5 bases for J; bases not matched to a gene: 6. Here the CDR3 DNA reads TGTGCCAGCAGTTTGTACCCAGGGGGGACTGAAGCTTTCTTT. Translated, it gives CASSLYPGGTEAFF.

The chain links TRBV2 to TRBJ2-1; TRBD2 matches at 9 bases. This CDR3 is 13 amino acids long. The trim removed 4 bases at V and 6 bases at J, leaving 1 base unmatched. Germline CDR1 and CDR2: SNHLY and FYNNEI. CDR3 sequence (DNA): TGTGCCAGCAGTGGGACTAGCGTCAATGAGCAGTTCTTC. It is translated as CASSGTSVNEQFF.

For the CDR3, the DNA is TGTGCCAGCGGCCTGGAAGGATGGCAGTTCTTC. This codes for CASGLEGWQFF. The chain recombines TRBV27 with TRBJ2-1; D not resolved. The CDR3 has 11 amino acids. V was trimmed by 8 bases and J by 12 bases, leaving 14 bases between them. Germline V lookup: CDR1 MNHEY, CDR2 SMNVEV (reference sequence).

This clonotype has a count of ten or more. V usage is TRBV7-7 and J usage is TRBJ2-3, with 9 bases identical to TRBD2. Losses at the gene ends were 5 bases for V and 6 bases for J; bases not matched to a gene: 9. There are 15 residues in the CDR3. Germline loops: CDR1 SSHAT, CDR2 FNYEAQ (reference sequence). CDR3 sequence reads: CASSEGLATVDTQYF. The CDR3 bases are TGTGCCAGCAGCGAGGGACTAGCAACTGTGGATACGCAGTATTTT.

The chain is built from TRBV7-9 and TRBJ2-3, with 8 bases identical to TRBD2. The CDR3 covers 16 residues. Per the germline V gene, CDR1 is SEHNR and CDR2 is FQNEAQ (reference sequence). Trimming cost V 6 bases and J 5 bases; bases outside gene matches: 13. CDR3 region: CASRQSAGLGLDTQYF. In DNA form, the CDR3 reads TGTGCCAGCAGACAAAGTGCGGGACTAGGCTTAGATACGCAGTATTTT.

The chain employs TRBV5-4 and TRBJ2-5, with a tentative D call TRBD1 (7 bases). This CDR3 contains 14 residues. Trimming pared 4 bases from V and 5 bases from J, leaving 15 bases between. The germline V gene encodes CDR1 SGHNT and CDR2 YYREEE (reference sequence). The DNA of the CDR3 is TGTGCCAGCAGCACAGGACAGGAGGGGGAGACCCAGTACTTC. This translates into CASSTGQEGETQYF.

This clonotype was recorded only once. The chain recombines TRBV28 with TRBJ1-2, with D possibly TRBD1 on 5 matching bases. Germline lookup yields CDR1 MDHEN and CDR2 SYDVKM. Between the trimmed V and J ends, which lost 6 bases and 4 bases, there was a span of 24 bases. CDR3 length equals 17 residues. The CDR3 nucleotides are TGTGCCAGCAGATCTCCCGCGGGACTCCGGGAGGGCTATGGCTACACCTTC. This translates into CASRSPAGLREGYGYTF.

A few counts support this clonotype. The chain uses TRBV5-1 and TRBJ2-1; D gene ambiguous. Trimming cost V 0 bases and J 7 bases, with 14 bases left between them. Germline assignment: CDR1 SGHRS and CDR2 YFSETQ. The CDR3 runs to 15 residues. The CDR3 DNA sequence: TGCGCCAGCAGCTTGGGAAGAGGAGCCCCGAATGAGCAGTTCTTC. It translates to CASSLGRGAPNEQFF.